This T cell receptor beta chain was identified during a study of blood T cell repertoires in COVID-19. Background on the study: T cells, B-cell-depleted T cells, or PBMCs supplied cDNA or gDNA.

Trimming removed 7 bases from V and 4 bases from J; junction bases left unmatched: 7. Germline V CDR1 and CDR2: SGHTA, FQGNSA. The CDR3 is 13 residues long. Profiling relied on immunoSEQ multiplex PCR, and the TCRdb table lists in-frame clones only, not all of them. The table records 240,000 or so clones, roughly 89% of them present only once. Adults between roughly 18 and 95 years of age took part from about two dozen US areas. This chain connects TRBV7-2 to TRBJ2-7, with 7 bases aligning to TRBD2. The sequence came from a man in his forties who had recovered from COVID-19. Sequencing used PBMCs or T cells enriched from blood (not recorded which). This CDR3 is CASTRAGLYEQYF. CDR3 sequence (DNA): TGTGCCAGCACCCGAGCGGGGTTATACGAGCAGTACTTC.